This T cell receptor (beta chain) was sequenced during a study of blood T cell repertoires in COVID-19. The CDR3 sequence is 13 residues long. The germline V gene encodes CDR1 ENHRY and CDR2 SYGVKD. V was pared by 10 bases and J by 1 base, with 13 bases between. The method was immunoSEQ multiplex PCR; TCRdb's version includes in-frame clones alone and lacks a portion of them. The sample shows 200,000 to 300,000 clones, roughly 86% of them seen only once. The chain combines TRBV10-3 with TRBJ2-5; a possible D gene is TRBD2 (5 bases). The receptor comes from a woman aged 55-70 years with COVID-19, enrolled during active disease. Sequencing was performed on peripheral blood. This chain's CDR3 is CATKKEGQETQYF. The CDR3, as DNA: TGTGCCACCAAAAAAGAGGGCCAAGAGACCCAGTACTTC.